These T cell receptor beta chains were read from a single sample in a study of blood T cell repertoires in COVID-19. Generated by immunoSEQ multiplex PCR, the TCRdb table keeps only in-frame clones and is missing some. The sample includes over 35,000 clones, 86% of them seen just once. Material: peripheral blood. The source is a man aged 60 to 69 with active COVID-19. Each CDR3 is given with its conserved first and last residue. A D gene is named only where the DNA matches it firmly. Size tells how often a clone was seen (once, few, many) or the class of an expanded clone, and some rows leave it out.

D: TRBD2
size: .
V: TRBV7-2
J: TRBJ2-5
DNA: TGTGCCAGCAGCTTAGGCCCCGGTGCGGGAGGAAGGAGAGAGACCCAGTACTTC
CDR3: CASSLGPGAGGRRETQYF

D: .
size: .
V: TRBV3-1/TRBV3-2
J: TRBJ1-4
DNA: TGTGCCAGCAGCCCGGGGAGGACTAATGAAAAACTGTTTTTT
CDR3: CASSPGRTNEKLFF

D: .
size: .
V: TRBV4-1
J: TRBJ2-3
DNA: TGCGCCAGCAGCCAAGGTGAGAGGGCCGCCCCTACAGATACGCAGTATTTT
CDR3: CASSQGERAAPTDTQYF

D: .
size: .
V: TRBV21-1
J: TRBJ1-3
DNA: TGTGCCAGCAGCGAAGGTAGGGACAGGGTCAGTCCTGGAAACACCATATATTTT
CDR3: CASSEGRDRVSPGNTIYF

D: .
size: .
V: TRBV19
J: TRBJ1-2
DNA: TGTGCCAGTAGTCCCGGGAAAACTCTTAACTATGGCTACACCTTC
CDR3: CASSPGKTLNYGYTF

D: .
size: .
V: TRBV6-5
J: TRBJ1-1
DNA: TGTGCCAGCAGCCTCGCGCGAGTGTCCACTGAAGCTTTCTTT
CDR3: CASSLARVSTEAFF

D: TRBD1
size: .
V: TRBV29-1
J: TRBJ1-1
DNA: TGCAGCGCTATGACAGGGGTAAATGAAGCTTTCTTT
CDR3: CSAMTGVNEAFF

D: TRBD2
size: .
V: TRBV6-5
J: TRBJ2-1
DNA: TGTGCCAGCAGATCACCTAGCGGGAGCCTCAATGAGCAGTTCTTC
CDR3: CASRSPSGSLNEQFF

D: .
size: .
V: TRBV13
J: TRBJ1-1
DNA: TGTGCCAGCAGCTCCTACATGGGGGGGAACACTGAAGCTTTCTTT
CDR3: CASSSYMGGNTEAFF

D: .
size: .
V: TRBV11-1
J: TRBJ2-5
DNA: TGTGCCAGCAGGCGTCCGGGGAAAGAGACCCAGTACTTC
CDR3: CASRRPGKETQYF

D: TRBD1
size: .
V: TRBV6-1
J: TRBJ1-5
DNA: TGTGCCAGCAGTGAAGGGGCAGGGGGTTTTAATCAGCCCCAGCATTTT
CDR3: CASSEGAGGFNQPQHF

D: TRBD1
size: once
V: TRBV28
J: TRBJ1-1
DNA: TGTGCCAGCAGTTTATTAACCCCAGGGGGCGCGTTTAACACTGAAGCTTTCTTT
CDR3: CASSLLTPGGAFNTEAFF

D: .
size: few
V: TRBV13
J: TRBJ2-7
DNA: TGTGCCAGCAGCTCTCTCCTCGGGGTGGGCGAGCAGTACTTC
CDR3: CASSSLLGVGEQYF

D: TRBD1
size: .
V: TRBV19
J: TRBJ2-7
DNA: TGTGCCAGTAGTATTGGAGGACAGGGGGTCTACGAGCAGTACTTC
CDR3: CASSIGGQGVYEQYF

D: .
size: .
V: TRBV4-3
J: TRBJ2-7
DNA: TGCGCCAGCAGCCATGCCATCAGCGGGTCCTACGAGCAGTACTTC
CDR3: CASSHAISGSYEQYF

D: TRBD1
size: .
V: TRBV9
J: TRBJ2-5
DNA: TGTGCCAGCAGCGTAGACCCAGGACAGGGGGTGAAAGGGACCCAGTACTTC
CDR3: CASSVDPGQGVKGTQYF

D: .
size: .
V: TRBV6-2/TRBV6-3
J: TRBJ2-4
DNA: TGTGCCAGCAGTATCCAGCAGGGAAAAAACATTCAGTACTTC
CDR3: CASSIQQGKNIQYF

D: TRBD2
size: once
V: TRBV7-9
J: TRBJ2-1
DNA: TGTGCCAGCACCGACCCAGCGGGAGGGCCGGGAGATAATGAGCAGTTCTTC
CDR3: CASTDPAGGPGDNEQFF

D: TRBD1
size: .
V: TRBV6-4
J: TRBJ1-2
DNA: TGTGCCAGCAGTGACTCCTACAGGGGGCGGGATGGCTACACCTTC
CDR3: CASSDSYRGRDGYTF

D: .
size: .
V: TRBV30
J: TRBJ2-1
DNA: TGTGCCTGGAGCCTACGCTTGCGGGTCTGGGGTGAGCAGTTCTTC
CDR3: CAWSLRLRVWGEQFF

D: .
size: .
V: TRBV19
J: TRBJ2-7
DNA: TGTGCCAGTAGGTCGAGCGGATCAGAACAGTACTTC
CDR3: CASRSSGSEQYF

D: .
size: .
V: TRBV3-1/TRBV3-2
J: TRBJ1-1
DNA: TGTGCCAGCAGCCAAGATCGGGCAGGGATGAACACTGAAGCTTTCTTT
CDR3: CASSQDRAGMNTEAFF

D: TRBD2
size: .
V: TRBV5-6
J: TRBJ2-7
DNA: TGTGCCAGCAGCCAACCGGGACTAGGGCCCTACGAGCAGTACTTC
CDR3: CASSQPGLGPYEQYF

D: TRBD1
size: .
V: TRBV7-2
J: TRBJ1-1
DNA: TGTGCCAGCAGATTCACAGGGGGCACTGAAGCTTTCTTT
CDR3: CASRFTGGTEAFF

D: .
size: .
V: TRBV13
J: TRBJ2-7
DNA: TGTGCCAGCAGCTTAGTCGGGTCCTCCTACGAGCAGTACTTC
CDR3: CASSLVGSSYEQYF

D: .
size: .
V: TRBV21-1
J: TRBJ2-7
DNA: TGTGCCAGCAGCAAAGAAGTTCGGACAGGCTACGAGCAGTACTTC
CDR3: CASSKEVRTGYEQYF

D: TRBD1
size: .
V: TRBV5-1
J: TRBJ2-7
DNA: TGCGCCAGCAGTTACCTGACAGGGGGCTACGAGCAGTACTTC
CDR3: CASSYLTGGYEQYF

D: TRBD2
size: .
V: TRBV11-3
J: TRBJ2-1
DNA: TGTGCCAGCAGCTTAGGCGGGGGTGACAATGAGCAGTTCTTC
CDR3: CASSLGGGDNEQFF

D: .
size: .
V: TRBV29-1
J: TRBJ2-2
DNA: TGCAGCGTTGCGCAGGGTTTTTTTGAGACCGGGGAGCTGTTTTTT
CDR3: CSVAQGFFETGELFF

D: .
size: once
V: TRBV10-3
J: TRBJ1-1
DNA: TGTGCCATCAGTGAGTCCGGGGACACTGAAGCTTTCTTT
CDR3: CAISESGDTEAFF

D: .
size: .
V: TRBV7-3
J: TRBJ2-3
DNA: TGTGCCAGCAGCACAGACACCACAGATACGCAGTATTTT
CDR3: CASSTDTTDTQYF

D: TRBD2
size: .
V: TRBV6-2/TRBV6-3
J: TRBJ2-5
DNA: TGTGCCAGCAGTCCACCACGGGCTAGCGGGAAAGGGGGCCAAGAGACCCAGTACTTC
CDR3: CASSPPRASGKGGQETQYF

D: .
size: .
V: TRBV7-2
J: TRBJ1-1
DNA: TGTGCCAGCAGCCTAAGTTTCGCGGGGCGCCAGAGGAACACTGAAGCTTTCTTT
CDR3: CASSLSFAGRQRNTEAFF

D: .
size: .
V: TRBV19
J: TRBJ2-3
DNA: TGTGCCAGTAGTAGGTCAGGGTTTTTCACAGATACGCAGTATTTT
CDR3: CASSRSGFFTDTQYF

D: TRBD2
size: .
V: TRBV28
J: TRBJ2-7
DNA: TGTGCCAGCAGTTTGCGGCGGGAGATTAGCCACGAGCAGTACTTC
CDR3: CASSLRREISHEQYF

D: .
size: .
V: TRBV6-5
J: TRBJ2-7
DNA: TGTGCCAGCAGGAGGGGGCTAGCGTACGAGCAGTACTTC
CDR3: CASRRGLAYEQYF

D: TRBD1
size: once
V: TRBV28
J: TRBJ2-3
DNA: TGTGCCAGCAGCCAGAACAGGGGGCTTAGCACAGATACGCAGTATTTT
CDR3: CASSQNRGLSTDTQYF

D: .
size: .
V: TRBV1
J: TRBJ2-7
DNA: TGCACCAGCAGCGAGTCCGGGGGTGGGGAAAGCGGGAGGGAATCCTACGAGCAGTACTTC
CDR3: CTSSESGGGESGRESYEQYF

D: .
size: .
V: TRBV4-1
J: TRBJ2-7
DNA: TGCGCCAGCAGCTTCGGAAGGGGGGGGTACGAGCAGTACTTC
CDR3: CASSFGRGGYEQYF

D: .
size: .
V: TRBV23-1
J: TRBJ2-6
DNA: TGCGCCAGCAGTGAGGTGGTAGGGGCCAACGTCCTGACTTTC
CDR3: CASSEVVGANVLTF

D: .
size: .
V: TRBV7-9
J: TRBJ2-5
DNA: TGTGCCAGCAGCTTTTACGACACTGAAGAGACCCAGTACTTC
CDR3: CASSFYDTEETQYF